There are many counts of the clone carrying this TCR beta chain. Its antigen is unidentified. This specimen belongs to a study of early T cells in non-severe SARS-CoV-2 infection. About the study: Sequencing was performed on bulk RNA from unsorted whole blood, leaving chains unpaired.

Germline V gene lookup returns CDR1 MDHEN and CDR2 SYDVKM. The CDR3 spans 15 residues. V lost 6 bases, J lost 8 bases, and 9 bases stayed unmatched. Separate cDNA molecules each had unique molecular identifiers attached to them. TCRdb fed the 5' RACE reads into MiXCR, producing one record per CDR3 protein. The sample consists of 43,000 or so distinct CDR3 sequences, almost 7.5% of them appearing once. Study conclusions and caveats: The study's VDJdb matching favored anti-spike CD8 responses and missed private and CD4 specificities.

The V gene is TRBV28, the J gene TRBJ1-6; 8 bases align to TRBD1. The sequenced sample was whole blood. This clonotype was obtained from an adult who was a healthcare worker with PCR-confirmed SARS-CoV-2 infection or an uninfected control (not recorded which). The CDR3 bases are TGTGCCAGCAGCCCTCCCTTGACAGGGGATTCACCCCTCCACTTT. Its protein product is CASSPPLTGDSPLHF.